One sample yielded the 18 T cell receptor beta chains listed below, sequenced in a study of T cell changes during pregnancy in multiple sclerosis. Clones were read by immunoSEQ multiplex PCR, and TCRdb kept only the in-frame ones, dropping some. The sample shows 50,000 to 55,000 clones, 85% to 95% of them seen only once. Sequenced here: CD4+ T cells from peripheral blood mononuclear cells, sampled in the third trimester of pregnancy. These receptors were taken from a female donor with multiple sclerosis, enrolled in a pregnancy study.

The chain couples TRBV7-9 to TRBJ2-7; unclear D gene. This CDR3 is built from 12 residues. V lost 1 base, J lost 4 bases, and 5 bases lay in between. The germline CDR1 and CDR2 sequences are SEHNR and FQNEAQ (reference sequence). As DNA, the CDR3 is TGTGCCAGCAGCTTAGGGGCGTACGAGCAGTACTTC. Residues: CASSLGAYEQYF. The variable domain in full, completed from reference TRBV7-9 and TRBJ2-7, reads DTGVSQNPRHKITKRGQNVTFRCDPISEHNRLYWYRQTLGQGPEFLTYFQNEAQLEKSRLLSDRFSAERPKGSFSTLEIQRTEQGDSAMYLCASSLGAYEQYFGPGTRLTVT.

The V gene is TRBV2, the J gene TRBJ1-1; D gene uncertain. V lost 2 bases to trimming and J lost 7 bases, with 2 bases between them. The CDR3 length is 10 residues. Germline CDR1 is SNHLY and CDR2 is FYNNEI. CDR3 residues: CASSELEAFF. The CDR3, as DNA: TGTGCCAGCAGTGAACTTGAAGCTTTCTTT.

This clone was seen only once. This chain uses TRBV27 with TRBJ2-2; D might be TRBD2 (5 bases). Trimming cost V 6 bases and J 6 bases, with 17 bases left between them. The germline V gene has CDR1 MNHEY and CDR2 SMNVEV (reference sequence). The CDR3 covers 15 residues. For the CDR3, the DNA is TGTGCCAGCAGCCACGACCCCGTGAGGGCCGGGGAGCTGTTTTTT. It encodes CASSHDPVRAGELFF.

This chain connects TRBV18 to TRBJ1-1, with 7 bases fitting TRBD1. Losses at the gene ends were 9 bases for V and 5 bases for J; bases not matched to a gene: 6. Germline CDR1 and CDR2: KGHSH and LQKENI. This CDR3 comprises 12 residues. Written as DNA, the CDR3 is TGTGCCAGTCTGGGACAGAGTACTGAAGCTTTCTTT. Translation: CASLGQSTEAFF.

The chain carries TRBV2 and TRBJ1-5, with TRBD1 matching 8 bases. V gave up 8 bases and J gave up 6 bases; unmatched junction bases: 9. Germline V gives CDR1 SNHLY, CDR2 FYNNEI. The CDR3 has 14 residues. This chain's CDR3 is CASRGQGGSQPQHF. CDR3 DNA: TGTGCCAGCCGTGGACAGGGAGGTAGTCAGCCCCAGCATTTT. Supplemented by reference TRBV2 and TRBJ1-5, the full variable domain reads EPEVTQTPSHQVTQMGQEVILRCVPISNHLYFYWYRQILGQKVEFLVSFYNNEISEKSEIFDDQFSVERPDGSNFTLKIRSTKLEDSAMYFCASRGQGGSQPQHFGDGTRLSIL.

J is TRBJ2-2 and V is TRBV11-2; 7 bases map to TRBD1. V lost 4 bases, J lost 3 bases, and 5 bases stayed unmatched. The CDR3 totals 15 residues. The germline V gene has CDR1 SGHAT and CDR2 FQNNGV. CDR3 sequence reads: CASSSRQGYTGELFF. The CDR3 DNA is TGTGCCAGCAGCTCCCGACAGGGTTACACCGGGGAGCTGTTTTTT.

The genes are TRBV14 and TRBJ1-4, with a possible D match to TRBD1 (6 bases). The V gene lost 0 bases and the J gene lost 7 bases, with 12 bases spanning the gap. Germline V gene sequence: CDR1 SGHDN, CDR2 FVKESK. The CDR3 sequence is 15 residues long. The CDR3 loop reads CASSQETQGREKLFF. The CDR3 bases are TGTGCCAGCAGCCAAGAAACGCAGGGGCGTGAAAAACTGTTTTTT.

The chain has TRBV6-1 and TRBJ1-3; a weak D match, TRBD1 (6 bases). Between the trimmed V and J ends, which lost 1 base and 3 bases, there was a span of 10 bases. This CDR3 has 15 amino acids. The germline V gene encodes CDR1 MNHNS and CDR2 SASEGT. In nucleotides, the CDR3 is TGTGCCAGCAGTGAAGTGGGGGCAATTGGAAACACCATATATTTT. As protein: CASSEVGAIGNTIYF.

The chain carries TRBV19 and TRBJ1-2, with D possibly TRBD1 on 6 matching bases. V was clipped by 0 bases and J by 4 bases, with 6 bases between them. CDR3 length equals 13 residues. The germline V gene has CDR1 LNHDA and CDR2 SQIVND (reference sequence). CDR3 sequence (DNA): TGTGCCAGTAGTATAGACAGGGGCTATGGCTACACCTTC. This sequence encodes CASSIDRGYGYTF.

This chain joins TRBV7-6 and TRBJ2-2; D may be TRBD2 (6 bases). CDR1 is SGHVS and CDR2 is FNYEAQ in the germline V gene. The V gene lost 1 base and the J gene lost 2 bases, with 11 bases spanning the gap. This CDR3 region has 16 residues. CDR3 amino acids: CASSLGSGTNTGELFF. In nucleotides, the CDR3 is TGTGCCAGCAGCTTAGGTAGCGGAACAAACACCGGGGAGCTGTTTTTT.

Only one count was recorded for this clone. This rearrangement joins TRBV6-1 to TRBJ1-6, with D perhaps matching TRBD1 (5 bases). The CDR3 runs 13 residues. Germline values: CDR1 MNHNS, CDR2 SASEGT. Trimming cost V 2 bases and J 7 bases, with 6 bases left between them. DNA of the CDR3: TGTGCCAGCAGTGAACCAGGGAATTCACCCCTCCACTTT. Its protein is CASSEPGNSPLHF.

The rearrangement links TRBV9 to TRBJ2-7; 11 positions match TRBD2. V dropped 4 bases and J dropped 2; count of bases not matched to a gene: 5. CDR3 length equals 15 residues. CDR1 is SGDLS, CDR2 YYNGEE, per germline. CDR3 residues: CASSSSGGTAYEQYF. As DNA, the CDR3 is TGTGCCAGCAGCTCTAGCGGGGGGACGGCCTACGAGCAGTACTTC.

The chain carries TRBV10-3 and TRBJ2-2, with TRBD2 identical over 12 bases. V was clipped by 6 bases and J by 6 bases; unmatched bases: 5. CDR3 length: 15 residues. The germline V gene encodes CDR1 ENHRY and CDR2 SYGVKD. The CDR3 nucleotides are TGTGCCATCAGACCTAGCGGGGGGGCCGCCGGGGAGCTGTTTTTT. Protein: CAIRPSGGAAGELFF.

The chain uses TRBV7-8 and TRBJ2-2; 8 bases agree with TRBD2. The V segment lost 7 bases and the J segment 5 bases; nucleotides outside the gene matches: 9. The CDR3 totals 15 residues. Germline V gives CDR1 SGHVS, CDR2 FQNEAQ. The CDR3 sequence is CASNPGGVRTGELFF. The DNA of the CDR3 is TGTGCCAGCAACCCCGGGGGGGTAAGGACCGGGGAGCTGTTTTTT.

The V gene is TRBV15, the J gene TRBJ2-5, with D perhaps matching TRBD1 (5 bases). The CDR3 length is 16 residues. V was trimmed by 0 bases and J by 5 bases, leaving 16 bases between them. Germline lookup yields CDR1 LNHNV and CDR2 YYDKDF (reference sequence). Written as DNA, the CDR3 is TGTGCCACCAGCAGAGATCGCGCCCTGGCAGGGGAGACCCAGTACTTC. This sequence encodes CATSRDRALAGETQYF.

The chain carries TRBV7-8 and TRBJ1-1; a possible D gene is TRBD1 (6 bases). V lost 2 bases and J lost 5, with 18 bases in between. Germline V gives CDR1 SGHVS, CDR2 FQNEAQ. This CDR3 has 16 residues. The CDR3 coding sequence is TGTGCCAGCAGCTTATTCCTAACAGGGTATAGAACTGAAGCTTTCTTT. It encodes CASSLFLTGYRTEAFF. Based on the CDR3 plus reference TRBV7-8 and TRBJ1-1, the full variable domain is GAGVSQSPRYKVAKRGQDVALRCDPISGHVSLFWYQQALGQGPEFLTYFQNEAQLDKSGLPSDRFFAERPEGSVSTLKIQRTQQEDSAVYLCASSLFLTGYRTEAFFGQGTRLTVV.

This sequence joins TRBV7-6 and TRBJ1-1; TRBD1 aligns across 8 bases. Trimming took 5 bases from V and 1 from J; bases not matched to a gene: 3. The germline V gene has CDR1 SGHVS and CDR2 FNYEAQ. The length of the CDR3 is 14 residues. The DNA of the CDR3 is TGTGCCAGCAGCCCGGGACAGGCGAACACTGAAGCTTTCTTT. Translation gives CASSPGQANTEAFF.

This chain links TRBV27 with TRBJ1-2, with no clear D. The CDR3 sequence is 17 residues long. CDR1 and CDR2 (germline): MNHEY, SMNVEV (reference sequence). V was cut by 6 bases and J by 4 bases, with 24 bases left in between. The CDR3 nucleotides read TGTGCCAGCAGCCCTGGTCGAGAGGAGCGACCGGGCTATGGCTACACCTTC. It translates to CASSPGREERPGYGYTF.